The 5 T cell receptor beta chains listed next were all sequenced from one sample in a study of metastatic and nonmetastatic thyroid tumors. Thyroid surgery took place with no prior treatment in any patient. MiXCR re-clonotyped the PCR reads for TCRdb. This table has 17,000 or so clones, approximately 20% appearing once. Sequencing was done on a sample of tumor tissue. All receptors come from a female donor with papillary thyroid cancer or a benign thyroid nodule (not recorded which). Some clones in this sample may be carry-over from other donors' samples.

This clone occurred many times. This may stem from a read error, because a much larger clone lies one nucleotide away. This chain joins TRBV30 and TRBJ1-6, with 8 bases lining up with TRBD1. This CDR3 is 15 amino acids long. CDR1 and CDR2 (germline): GTSNPN, SVGIG (reference sequence). The chain's CDR3 is CAWSKGQGWSSPPHF. The CDR3 bases are TGTGCCTGGAGTAAAGGACAGGGATGGAGTTCACCCCCCCACTTT. Full variable domain (remainder filled in from reference TRBV30 and TRBJ1-6): SQTIHQWPATLVQPVGSPLSLECTVEGTSNPNLYWYRQAAGRGLQLLFYSVGIGQISSEVPQNLSASRPQDRQFILSSKKLLLSDSGFYLCAWSKGQGWSSPPHFGNGTRLTVT.

The sample holds many counts of this clone. The chain joins TRBV3-1 to TRBJ1-6, with TRBD1 identical over 7 bases. CDR3 length equals 14 residues. The V and J ends lost 4 bases and 9 bases, in that order; junction bases with no gene match: 6. From germline, CDR1 is LGHDT and CDR2 YNNKEL (reference sequence). The CDR3 nucleotides read TGTGCCAGCAGCCCGACAGGGATGACTTCACCCCTCCACTTT. Protein product: CASSPTGMTSPLHF.

This clone was detected ten times or more. This sequence joins TRBV20-1 and TRBJ2-1; a possible D gene is TRBD1 (6 bases). This CDR3 is 13 amino acids long. V lost 3 bases, J lost 5 bases, and 11 bases lay in between. Germline values: CDR1 DFQATT, CDR2 SNEGSKA (reference sequence). The DNA for the CDR3 is TGCAGTGCTAGGGACAGTTTCCACAATGAGCAGTTCTTC. This sequence encodes CSARDSFHNEQFF.

The table lists this clone with many counts. The V gene is TRBV27, the J gene TRBJ2-3; 9 bases agree with TRBD2. V shed 6 bases, J shed 0 bases, and the junction held 4 bases outside the gene matches. The germline CDR1 and CDR2 sequences are MNHEY and SMNVEV (reference sequence). The CDR3 sequence is 15 residues long. This chain's CDR3 is CASRIAGASTDTQYF. The CDR3 DNA follows: TGTGCCAGCAGGATAGCGGGAGCTAGCACAGATACGCAGTATTTT.

Written as DNA, the CDR3 is TGTGCCAGCAGTTTTACTCCGGGACTAGAGTTCCTCAACTACGAGCAGTACTTC. Translation: CASSFTPGLEFLNYEQYF. The gene calls are TRBV11-2 and TRBJ2-7; 8 bases agree with TRBD2. This CDR3 has 18 residues. The germline V gene encodes CDR1 SGHAT and CDR2 FQNNGV. V was clipped by 6 bases and J by 3 bases; unmatched bases: 19.